This TCR beta chain was identified during a study of T cells in Graves' hyperthyroidism and ophthalmopathy. In the case of this clonotype: The target antigen is unknown.

Notes on the study in general: The model anticipated ophthalmopathy a median around six months pre-onset. The authors' 13 V-J model separated ophthalmopathy from stable hyperthyroidism.

Template material for amplifying TCR beta CDR3 regions consisted of RNA transcripts. During a first-round RT-PCR of the TCR CDR3, the HTBI primer set was used. TCRdb reprocessed the multiplex PCR reads via MiXCR and lists one record per CDR3 protein. The sample lists about 500,000 distinct CDR3 sequences; roughly a sixth were seen once. Trimming cost V 3 bases and J 7 bases; bases outside gene matches: 9. Looked up from germline, CDR1 is ENHRY and CDR2 is SYGVKD. The CDR3 length is 16 residues. Active moderate-to-severe ophthalmopathy, Clinical Activity Score at least 3, NOSPECS at least 4, under 3 months' duration.

The clonotype originates from a woman in her twenties or thirties with Graves' ophthalmopathy. The chain combines TRBV10-3 with TRBJ2-1; 10 bases align to TRBD2. What was sequenced was blood. CDR3 nucleotide sequence: TGTGCCATCAGTGAATCGACTAGCGGGCAAATGAATGAGCAGTTCTTC. This translates into CAISESTSGQMNEQFF.